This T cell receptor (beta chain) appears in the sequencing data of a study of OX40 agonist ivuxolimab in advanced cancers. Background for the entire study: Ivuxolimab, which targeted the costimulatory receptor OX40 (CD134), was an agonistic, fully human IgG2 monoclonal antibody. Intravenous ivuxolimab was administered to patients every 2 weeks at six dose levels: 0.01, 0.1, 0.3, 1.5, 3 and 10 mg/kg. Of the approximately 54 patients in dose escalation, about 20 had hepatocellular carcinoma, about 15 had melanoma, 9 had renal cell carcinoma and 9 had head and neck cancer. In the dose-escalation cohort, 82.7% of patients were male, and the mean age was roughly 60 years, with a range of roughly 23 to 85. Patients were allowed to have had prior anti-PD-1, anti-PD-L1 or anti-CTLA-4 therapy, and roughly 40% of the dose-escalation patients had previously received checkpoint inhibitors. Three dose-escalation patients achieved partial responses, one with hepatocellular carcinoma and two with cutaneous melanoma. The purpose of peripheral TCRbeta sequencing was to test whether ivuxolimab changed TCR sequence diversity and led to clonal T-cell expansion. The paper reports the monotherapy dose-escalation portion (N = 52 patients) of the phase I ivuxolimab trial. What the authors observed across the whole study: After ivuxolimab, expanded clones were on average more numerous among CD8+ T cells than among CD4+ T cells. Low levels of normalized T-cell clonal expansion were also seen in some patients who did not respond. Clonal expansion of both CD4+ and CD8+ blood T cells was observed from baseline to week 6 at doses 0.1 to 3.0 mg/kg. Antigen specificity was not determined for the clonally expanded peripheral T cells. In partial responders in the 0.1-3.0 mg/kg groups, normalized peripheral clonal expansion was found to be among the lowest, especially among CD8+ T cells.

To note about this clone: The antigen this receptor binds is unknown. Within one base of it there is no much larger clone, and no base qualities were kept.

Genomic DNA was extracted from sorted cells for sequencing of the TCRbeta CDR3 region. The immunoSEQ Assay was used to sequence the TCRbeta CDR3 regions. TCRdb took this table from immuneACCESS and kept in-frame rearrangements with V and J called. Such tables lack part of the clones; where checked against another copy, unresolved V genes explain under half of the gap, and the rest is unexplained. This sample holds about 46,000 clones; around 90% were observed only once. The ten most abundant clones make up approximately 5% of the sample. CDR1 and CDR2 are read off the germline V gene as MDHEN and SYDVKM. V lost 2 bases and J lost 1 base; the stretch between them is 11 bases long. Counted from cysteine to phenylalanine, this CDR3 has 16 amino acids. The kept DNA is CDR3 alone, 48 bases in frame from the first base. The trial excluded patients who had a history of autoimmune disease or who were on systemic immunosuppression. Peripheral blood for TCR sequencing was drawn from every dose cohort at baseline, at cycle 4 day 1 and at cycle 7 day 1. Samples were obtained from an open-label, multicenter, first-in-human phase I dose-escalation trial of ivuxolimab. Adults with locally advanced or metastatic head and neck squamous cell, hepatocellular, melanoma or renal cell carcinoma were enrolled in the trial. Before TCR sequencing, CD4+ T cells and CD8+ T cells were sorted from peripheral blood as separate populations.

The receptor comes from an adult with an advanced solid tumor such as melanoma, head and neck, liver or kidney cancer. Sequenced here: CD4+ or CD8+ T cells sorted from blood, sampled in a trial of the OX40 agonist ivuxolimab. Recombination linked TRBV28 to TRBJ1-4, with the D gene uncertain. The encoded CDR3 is CASSLEVQITNEKLFF. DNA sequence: TGTGCCAGCAGTTTAGAGGTACAGATAACTAATGAAAAACTGTTTTTT.